This is a list of T cell receptor beta chains from one sample in a study of T cells after yellow fever vaccination. One entry per CDR3 protein results from TCRdb running MiXCR on the 5' RACE reads. The sample shows around 530,000 distinct CDR3 sequences, about 15% of them seen only once. This specimen consisted of PBMCs, obtained more than 4 days after the first yellow fever vaccination. The receptors come from a man in his late teens or twenties who received the YFV17D yellow fever vaccine. Each CDR3 is given with its conserved first and last residue. D genes are given only for firm matches. Clone sizes are given selectively: once, few, many, or a class where the clone is expanded.

few | NA | TRBJ1-5 | TRBV5-1 | CASSLAPGGDTQPQHF | TGCGCCAGCAGCTTAGCGCCGGGGGGGGACACCCAGCCCCAGCATTTT
NA | NA | TRBJ2-2 | TRBV7-9 | CASSLVQVNTGELFF | TGTGCCAGCAGCTTAGTACAGGTGAACACCGGGGAGCTGTTTTTT
NA | NA | TRBJ2-1 | TRBV4-1 | CASSQNTGWNEQFF | TGCGCCAGCAGCCAAAACACAGGGTGGAATGAGCAGTTCTTC
NA | NA | TRBJ2-3 | TRBV14 | CASSQAGGRMAQYF | TGTGCCAGCAGCCAAGCTGGGGGTAGAATGGCGCAGTATTTT
few | NA | TRBJ1-5 | TRBV20-1 | CSASSRVRQPQHF | TGCAGTGCTAGCAGCAGGGTACGGCAGCCCCAGCATTTT
NA | TRBD2 | TRBJ2-5 | TRBV6-2/TRBV6-3 | CASSYGTSGGEETQYF | TGTGCCAGCAGTTACGGGACTAGCGGGGGGGAAGAGACCCAGTACTTC
few | TRBD1 | TRBJ2-3 | TRBV12-3/TRBV12-4 | CASSWAGTEPSADTQYF | TGTGCCAGCAGTTGGGCCGGGACAGAGCCTTCAGCGGATACGCAGTATTTT
NA | TRBD2 | TRBJ2-5 | TRBV9 | CASSRSGGGLETQYF | TGTGCCAGCAGCAGAAGCGGGGGGGGTCTAGAGACCCAGTACTTC
NA | TRBD2 | TRBJ2-1 | TRBV3-1 | CASCSQGLAGVNEQFF | TGTGCCTCCTGCAGTCAGGGACTAGCGGGGGTAAATGAGCAGTTCTTC
few | NA | TRBJ1-3 | TRBV10-1 | CASSAQGTLSGNTIYF | TGCGCCAGCAGTGCCCAAGGGACCCTCTCTGGAAACACCATATATTTT
NA | NA | TRBJ2-3 | TRBV7-3 | CASSEASTDTQYF | TGTGCCAGCAGCGAGGCTAGCACAGATACGCAGTATTTT
few | TRBD2 | TRBJ2-3 | TRBV5-1 | CASTITSGGDSTQYF | TGCGCCAGCACGATTACTAGCGGGGGTGATTCCACGCAGTATTTT
NA | TRBD1 | TRBJ1-2 | TRBV2 | CASRLEEGAYGYTF | TGTGCCAGCAGATTGGAGGAGGGGGCCTATGGCTACACCTTC
NA | NA | TRBJ2-5 | TRBV7-9 | CASSLAVNLQETQYF | TGTGCCAGCAGCTTAGCCGTCAACCTCCAAGAGACCCAGTACTTC
NA | NA | TRBJ2-1 | TRBV12-3/TRBV12-4 | CASFRGVSYNEQFF | TGTGCCAGCTTTAGGGGGGTCTCCTACAATGAGCAGTTCTTC
few | TRBD2 | TRBJ2-3 | TRBV5-1 | CASRTERGTDTQYF | TGCGCCAGCAGGACGGAGCGGGGAACAGATACGCAGTATTTT
few | TRBD2 | TRBJ2-1 | TRBV20-1 | CSATGGAHYNEQFF | TGCAGTGCTACCGGGGGGGCCCACTACAATGAGCAGTTCTTC
few | NA | TRBJ1-1 | TRBV5-1 | CASSERGVNTEAFF | TGCGCCAGCAGCGAAAGGGGGGTGAACACTGAAGCTTTCTTT
NA | NA | TRBJ1-6 | TRBV12-3/TRBV12-4 | CASSWESDNSPLHF | TGTGCCAGCAGTTGGGAATCGGATAATTCACCCCTCCACTTT
few | NA | TRBJ1-1 | TRBV30 | CAWGGLGDTEAFF | TGTGCCTGGGGGGGTTTGGGGGACACTGAAGCTTTCTTT
NA | NA | TRBJ1-2 | TRBV25-1 | CASSGRAGAYGYTF | TGTGCCAGCAGTGGCAGGGCCGGTGCCTATGGCTACACCTTC
NA | NA | TRBJ1-2 | TRBV6-1 | CASSGDPSTYGYTF | TGTGCCAGCAGTGGGGACCCCAGCACCTATGGCTACACCTTC
NA | NA | TRBJ2-7 | TRBV25-1 | CASGSFGSRYEQYF | TGTGCCAGCGGTAGTTTCGGCAGCCGCTACGAGCAGTACTTC
few | NA | TRBJ2-2 | TRBV7-6 | CASSSSGDAGELFF | TGTGCCAGCAGCTCATCCGGTGATGCCGGGGAGCTGTTTTTT
few | NA | TRBJ1-1 | TRBV12-3/TRBV12-4 | CASSPESAEAFF | TGTGCCAGCAGCCCAGAAAGTGCTGAAGCTTTCTTT
few | NA | TRBJ2-1 | TRBV5-6 | CASSLAYMVPHEGHEQFF | TGTGCCAGCAGCTTGGCCTATATGGTACCCCATGAAGGCCATGAGCAGTTCTTC
few | NA | TRBJ1-3 | TRBV6-5 | CASSYSISTRGGGNTIYF | TGTGCCAGCAGTTACTCGATCTCTACTAGGGGCGGCGGAAACACCATATATTTT
NA | TRBD1 | TRBJ2-2 | TRBV5-1 | CASSLGQGPGAGELFF | TGCGCCAGCAGCTTGGGACAGGGTCCCGGCGCCGGGGAGCTGTTTTTT
NA | NA | TRBJ1-3 | TRBV19 | CASSETASGNTIYF | TGTGCCAGTAGTGAGACAGCCTCTGGAAACACCATATATTTT
many | NA | TRBJ2-1 | TRBV7-3 | CASSKQGSSYNEQFF | TGTGCCAGCAGCAAGCAGGGGAGCTCCTACAATGAGCAGTTCTTC
many | NA | TRBJ2-2 | TRBV5-1 | CASSSGRTGELFF | TGCGCCAGCAGCTCCGGTCGGACCGGGGAGCTGTTTTTT
few | TRBD1 | TRBJ2-3 | TRBV5-1 | CASSAGPSQGADTQYF | TGCGCCAGCAGCGCCGGGCCATCCCAGGGGGCAGATACGCAGTATTTT
NA | NA | TRBJ1-6 | TRBV18 | CASSVGRNSPLHF | TGTGCCAGCTCAGTGGGGAGGAATTCACCCCTCCACTTT
few | NA | TRBJ2-3 | TRBV7-9 | CASSLLKGDTQYF | TGTGCCAGCAGCTTATTGAAGGGAGACACGCAGTATTTT
NA | TRBD2 | TRBJ2-1 | TRBV5-5 | CASSWGTSYNEQFF | TGTGCCAGCAGCTGGGGGACTAGTTACAATGAGCAGTTCTTC
NA | NA | TRBJ2-3 | TRBV23-1 | CASSHLVVCTDTQYF | TGCGCCAGCAGTCACTTGGTGGTCTGCACAGATACGCAGTATTTT
NA | NA | TRBJ2-3 | TRBV2 | CASSRRSGTDTQYF | TGTGCCAGCAGTCGGCGTTCAGGCACAGATACGCAGTATTTT
NA | NA | TRBJ1-5 | TRBV20-1 | CSARQAPGNQPQHF | TGCAGTGCTAGGCAGGCTCCGGGCAATCAGCCCCAGCATTTT
few | TRBD1 | TRBJ2-3 | TRBV7-2 | CASSLNRGDTQYF | TGTGCCAGCAGCTTAAACAGGGGGGATACGCAGTATTTT
NA | TRBD1 | TRBJ1-4 | TRBV7-6 | CASSDPGQGLKLFF | TGTGCCAGCAGCGATCCGGGACAGGGGTTGAAACTGTTTTTT
many | TRBD2 | TRBJ2-3 | TRBV5-6 | CASSYGLAPDTQYF | TGTGCCAGCAGCTATGGACTAGCCCCAGATACGCAGTATTTT
NA | TRBD2 | TRBJ2-1 | TRBV9 | CASSARTSGGAYNEQFF | TGTGCCAGCAGCGCGCGGACTAGCGGGGGGGCGTACAATGAGCAGTTCTTC
NA | NA | TRBJ1-4 | TRBV5-1 | CASSLTGRPTNEKLFF | TGCGCCAGCAGCTTAACTGGTCGACCAACTAATGAAAAACTGTTTTTT
NA | NA | TRBJ1-1 | TRBV4-1 | CASSQGGGIGEAFF | TGCGCCAGCAGCCAAGGGGGGGGAATAGGTGAAGCTTTCTTT
few | TRBD1 | TRBJ1-1 | TRBV5-1 | CASSSREYRGAFF | TGCGCCAGCAGCTCCAGGGAATACAGGGGAGCTTTCTTT
many | NA | TRBJ1-1 | TRBV27 | CASCTPGGTEAFF | TGTGCCAGCTGCACTCCGGGGGGAACTGAAGCTTTCTTT
few | NA | TRBJ1-1 | TRBV12-3/TRBV12-4 | CASSLAAGAFF | TGTGCCAGCAGTTTGGCGGCCGGGGCTTTCTTT
many | NA | TRBJ2-3 | TRBV20-1 | CSARVSGTDTQYF | TGCAGTGCTAGGGTCTCAGGGACAGATACGCAGTATTTT
NA | NA | TRBJ2-1 | TRBV7-2 | CASRPGGDRRSQFF | TGTGCCAGCAGGCCTGGGGGGGACAGAAGATCACAGTTCTTC
few | NA | TRBJ2-4 | TRBV15 | CATSRDDGIQYF | TGTGCCACCAGCCGGGACGATGGCATTCAGTACTTC
few | NA | TRBJ2-4 | TRBV9 | CASSPRLGGHIQYF | TGTGCCAGCAGCCCCAGACTCGGGGGCCACATTCAGTACTTC
few | NA | TRBJ2-1 | TRBV12-3/TRBV12-4 | CVLGRFGYNEQFF | TGTGTTTTGGGGCGGTTTGGCTACAATGAGCAGTTCTTC
NA | NA | TRBJ2-7 | TRBV15 | CATSRGYRRGTTLYEQYF | TGTGCCACCAGCAGAGGTTACAGGAGAGGGACAACTCTCTACGAGCAGTACTTC